This T cell receptor beta chain was retrieved from a study of HIV-infected patients and healthy controls. Overall study results and limits: The authors saw processing only sixteen HIV-infected individuals as a major limitation on generality.

Reverse transcription used 450 to 650 ng RNA and constant-region primers for alpha and beta. Each of the alpha and beta chains got its own library through chain-specific third strand synthesis with indices. The library had 12-nucleotide molecular identifiers formed by two random hexamers joined together. MiXCR was run by TCRdb on the 5' RACE reads, yielding one entry per CDR3 protein. The sample has roughly 20,000 distinct CDR3 sequences, around 10% seen once. The repertoire came from unfractionated whole blood and reflected all unsorted peripheral T cells. Turning to this clonotype: Its cognate antigen is unknown.

Sequencing input: blood. This receptor was identified in an adult in good health.

This CDR3 reads CSAPRPSGIRSYNEQFF. DNA for the CDR3: TGCAGTGCTCCAAGACCTAGCGGGATCCGCTCCTACAATGAGCAGTTCTTC. This chain joins TRBV20-1 and TRBJ2-1; TRBD2 matches at 9 bases. CDR1 is DFQATT, CDR2 SNEGSKA, per germline (reference sequence). The CDR3 length is 17 residues. Germline trimming cut 5 bases from V and 0 bases from J; bases unmatched to any gene: 11.